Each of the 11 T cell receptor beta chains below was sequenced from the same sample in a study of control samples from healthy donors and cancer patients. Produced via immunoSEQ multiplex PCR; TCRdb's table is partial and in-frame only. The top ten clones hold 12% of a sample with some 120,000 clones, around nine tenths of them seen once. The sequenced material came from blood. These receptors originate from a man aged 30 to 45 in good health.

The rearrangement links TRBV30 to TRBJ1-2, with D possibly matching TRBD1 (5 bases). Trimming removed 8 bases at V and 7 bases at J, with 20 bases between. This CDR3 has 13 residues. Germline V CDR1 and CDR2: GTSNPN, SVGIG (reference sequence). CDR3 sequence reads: CAGTRGWGIGYTF. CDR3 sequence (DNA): TGTGCCGGGACGCGGGGCTGGGGCATTGGCTACACCTTC.

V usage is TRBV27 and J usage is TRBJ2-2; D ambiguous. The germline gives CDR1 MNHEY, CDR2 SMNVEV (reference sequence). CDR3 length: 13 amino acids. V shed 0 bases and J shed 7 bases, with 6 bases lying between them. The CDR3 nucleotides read TGTGCCAGCAGTTTATCAGGAGTCGGGGAGCTGTTTTTT. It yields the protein CASSLSGVGELFF.

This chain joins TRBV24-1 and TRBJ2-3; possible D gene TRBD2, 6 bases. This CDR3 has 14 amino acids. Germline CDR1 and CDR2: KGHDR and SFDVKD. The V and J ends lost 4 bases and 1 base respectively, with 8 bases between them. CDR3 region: CATSEGGGTDTQYF. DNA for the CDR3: TGTGCCACCAGTGAGGGCGGGGGCACAGATACGCAGTATTTT.

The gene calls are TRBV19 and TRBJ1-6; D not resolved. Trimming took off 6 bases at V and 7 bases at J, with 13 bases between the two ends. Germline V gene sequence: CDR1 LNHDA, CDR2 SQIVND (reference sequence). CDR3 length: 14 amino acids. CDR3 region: CASRQNTRNSPLHF. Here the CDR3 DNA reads TGTGCCAGTAGACAGAATACGCGGAATTCACCCCTCCACTTT.

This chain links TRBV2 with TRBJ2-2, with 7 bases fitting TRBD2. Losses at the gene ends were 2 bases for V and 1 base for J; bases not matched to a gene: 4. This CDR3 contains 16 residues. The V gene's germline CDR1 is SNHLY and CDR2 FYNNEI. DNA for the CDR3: TGTGCCAGCAGTGAATTAAGCGGGGAGAACACCGGGGAGCTGTTTTTT. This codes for CASSELSGENTGELFF.

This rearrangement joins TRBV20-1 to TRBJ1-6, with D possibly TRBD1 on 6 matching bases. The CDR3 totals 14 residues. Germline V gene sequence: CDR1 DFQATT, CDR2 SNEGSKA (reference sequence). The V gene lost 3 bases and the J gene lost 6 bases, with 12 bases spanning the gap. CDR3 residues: CSASLRGVNSPLHF. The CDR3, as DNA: TGCAGTGCTAGTCTCAGGGGAGTTAATTCACCCCTCCACTTT.

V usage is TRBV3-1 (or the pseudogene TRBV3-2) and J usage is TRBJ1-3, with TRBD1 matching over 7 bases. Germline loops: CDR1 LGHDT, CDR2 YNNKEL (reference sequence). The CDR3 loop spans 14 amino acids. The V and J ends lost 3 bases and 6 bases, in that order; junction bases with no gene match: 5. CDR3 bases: TGTGCCAGCAGCCAGAGAGGGGGCGTAAACACCATATATTTT. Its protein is CASSQRGGVNTIYF.

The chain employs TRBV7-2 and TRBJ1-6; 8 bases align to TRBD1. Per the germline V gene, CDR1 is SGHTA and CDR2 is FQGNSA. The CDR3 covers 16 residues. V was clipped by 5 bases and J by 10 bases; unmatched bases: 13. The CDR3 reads CASSARTGIIGSPLHF. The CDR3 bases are TGTGCCAGCAGCGCTCGGACAGGGATCATAGGCTCACCCCTCCACTTT.

This CDR3 is CASSFDPGQYNSPLHF. CDR3 nucleotide sequence: TGTGCCAGCAGTTTCGATCCGGGACAGTATAATTCACCCCTCCACTTT. The genes are TRBV27 and TRBJ1-6; TRBD1 matches at 7 bases. The CDR3 extends over 16 amino acids. V was clipped by 3 bases and J by 4 bases; unmatched bases: 6. The V gene's germline CDR1 is MNHEY and CDR2 SMNVEV (reference sequence).

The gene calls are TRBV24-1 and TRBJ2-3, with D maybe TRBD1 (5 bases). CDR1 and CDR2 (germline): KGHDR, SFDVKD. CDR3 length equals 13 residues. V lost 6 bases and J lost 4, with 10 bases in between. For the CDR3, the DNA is TGTGCCACCAGTAAGATAGGGGCAGATACGCAGTATTTT. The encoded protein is CATSKIGADTQYF.

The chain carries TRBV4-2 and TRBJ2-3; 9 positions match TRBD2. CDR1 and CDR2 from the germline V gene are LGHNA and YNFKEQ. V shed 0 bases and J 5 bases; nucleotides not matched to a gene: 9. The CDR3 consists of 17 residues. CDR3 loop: CASSQERAGGPIDTQYF. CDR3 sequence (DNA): TGTGCCAGCAGCCAAGAAAGGGCGGGGGGGCCAATAGATACGCAGTATTTT.